These 5 T cell receptor beta chains came from one sample sequenced in a study of somatic mutations in cytotoxic T cells in rheumatoid arthritis. Clones were read by immunoSEQ multiplex PCR, and TCRdb kept only the in-frame ones, dropping some. The table includes roughly 5,000 clones, 70% to 85% detected once. The source material was CD8+ T cells sorted from blood. The receptors here all came from an adult with rheumatoid arthritis.

V and J are TRBV12-2 and TRBJ1-1; the table names TRBD1, a call not compared with the DNA. TRBV12-2 is a pseudogene. The CDR3 is made up of 13 amino acids. CDR3 bases: TGTGCAAGTCGGCTCACAGTGAACACTGAAGCTTTCTTT. It translates to CASRLTVNTEAFF.

The chain has TRBV30 and TRBJ1-4; 9 nucleotides align to TRBD1. The J segment lost 14 bases and the V segment lost 0 bases, leaving 4 bases of the junction unmatched. The length of the CDR3 is 12 residues. Germline V gene data show CDR1 as GTSNPN and CDR2 as SVGIG (reference sequence). The CDR3 is CAWSVGTGFLFF. The CDR3 DNA reads as TGTGCCTGGAGTGTAGGGACAGGGTTTCTGTTTTTT.

This chain connects TRBV6-5 to TRBJ1-1; TRBD1 matches 7 bases. CDR1 is MNHEY and CDR2 is SVGAGI in the germline V gene. J gave up 7 bases and V 7 bases, and 9 bases lay outside the gene matches. The CDR3 sequence is 13 residues long. In DNA, the CDR3 is TGTGCCAGCACCTCAGGGGGGAGCGTTGAAGCTTTCTTT. Protein: CASTSGGSVEAFF.

The CDR3: CASSSPTSGERVVTDTQYF. The CDR3 DNA follows: TGTGCCAGCAGCTCTCCGACTAGCGGGGAAAGAGTTGTTACAGATACGCAGTATTTT. The chain is built from TRBV7-2 and TRBJ2-3, with TRBD2 identical over 11 bases. CDR3 length: 19 amino acids. Losses at the gene ends were 4 bases for V and 3 bases for J; bases not matched to a gene: 15. Germline CDR1 and CDR2: SGHTA and FQGNSA.

V is TRBV27 and J is TRBJ1-5; a possible D gene is TRBD1 (5 bases). The CDR3 runs to 14 residues. Germline V lookup: CDR1 MNHEY, CDR2 SMNVEV (reference sequence). Trimming took 3 bases from V and 7 from J, leaving 13 bases between them. Written as DNA, the CDR3 is TGTGCCAGCAGTTTGGGAGGGACGGGGCAGCCCCAGCATTTT. Its protein is CASSLGGTGQPQHF.